This T cell receptor beta chain was recovered during a study of blood T cell repertoires in COVID-19. Study-level background: The origin of the acute and convalescent COVID-19 samples was the United States, Italy and Spain. PBMCs, B-cell-depleted T cells, or T cells were the source of the cDNA or gDNA that made up the material.

Authors' processing steps: Amplification from reference gene primers served as the basis for estimated nucleated cell counts. The table came from immunoSEQ multiplex PCR; TCRdb's copy has only in-frame clones and leaves some out. V, J and clone size are taken as reported in that table, and D and trimming were inferred from the DNA itself. The table records about 70,000 clones, around 86% of them present only once. Germline assignment: CDR1 SQVTM and CDR2 ANQGSEA. The length of the CDR3 is 14 residues. The V gene lost 7 bases and the J gene lost 0 bases, with 12 bases spanning the gap. The chain is built from TRBV29-1 and TRBJ2-2; the D gene is possibly TRBD1 (6 bases). Sequencing was carried out using peripheral blood. The sequence came from a human donor in a cohort sampled during active COVID-19. The CDR3 sequence: CSGAQGSNTGELFF. As DNA, the CDR3 is TGCAGCGGTGCACAGGGTTCGAACACCGGGGAGCTGTTTTTT.